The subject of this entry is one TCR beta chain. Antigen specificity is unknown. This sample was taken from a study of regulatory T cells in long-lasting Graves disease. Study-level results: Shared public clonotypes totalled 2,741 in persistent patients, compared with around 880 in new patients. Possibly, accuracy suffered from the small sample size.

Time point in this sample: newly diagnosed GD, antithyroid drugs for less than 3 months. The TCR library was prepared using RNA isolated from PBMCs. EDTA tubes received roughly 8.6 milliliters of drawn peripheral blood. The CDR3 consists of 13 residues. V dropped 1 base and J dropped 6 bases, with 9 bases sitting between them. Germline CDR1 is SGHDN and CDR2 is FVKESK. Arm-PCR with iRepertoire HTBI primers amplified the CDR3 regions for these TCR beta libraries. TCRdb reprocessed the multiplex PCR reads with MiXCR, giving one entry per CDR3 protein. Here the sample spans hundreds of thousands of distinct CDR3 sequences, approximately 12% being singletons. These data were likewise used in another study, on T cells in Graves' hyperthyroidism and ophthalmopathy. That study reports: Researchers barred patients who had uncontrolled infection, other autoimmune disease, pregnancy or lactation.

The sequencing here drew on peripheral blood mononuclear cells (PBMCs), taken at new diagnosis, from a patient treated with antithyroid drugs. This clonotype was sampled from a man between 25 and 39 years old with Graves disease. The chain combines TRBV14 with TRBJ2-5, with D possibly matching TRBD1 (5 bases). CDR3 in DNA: TGTGCCAGCAGCCAAGGGGGCTGGAAGACCCAGTACTTC. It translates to CASSQGGWKTQYF.